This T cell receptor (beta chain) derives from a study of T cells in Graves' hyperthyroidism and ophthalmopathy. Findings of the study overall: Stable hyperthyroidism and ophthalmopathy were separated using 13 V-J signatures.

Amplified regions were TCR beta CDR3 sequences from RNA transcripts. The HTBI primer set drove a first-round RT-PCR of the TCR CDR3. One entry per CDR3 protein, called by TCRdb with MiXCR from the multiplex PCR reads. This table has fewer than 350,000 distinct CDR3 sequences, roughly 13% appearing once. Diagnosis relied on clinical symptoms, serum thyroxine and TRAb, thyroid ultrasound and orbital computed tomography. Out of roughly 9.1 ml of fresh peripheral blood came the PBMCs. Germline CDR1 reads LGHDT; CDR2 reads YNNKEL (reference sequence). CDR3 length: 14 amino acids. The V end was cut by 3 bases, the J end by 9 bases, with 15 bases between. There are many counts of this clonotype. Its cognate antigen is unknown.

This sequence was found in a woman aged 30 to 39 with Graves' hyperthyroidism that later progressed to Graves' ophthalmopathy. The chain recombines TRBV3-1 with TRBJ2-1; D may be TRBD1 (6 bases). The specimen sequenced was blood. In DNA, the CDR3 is TGTGCCAGCAGCCAGGCCAGACAGGTTAGTGAGCAGTTCTTC. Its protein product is CASSQARQVSEQFF.